A single sample is the source of the 28 T cell receptor beta chains below, sequenced in a study of blood T cell repertoires in COVID-19. TCRdb's copy holds only in-frame clones and misses some; the assay was immunoSEQ multiplex PCR. This table holds about 160,000 clones, around 87% found once. The sample comprised peripheral blood. Every receptor here comes from a man aged 60 to 75 with COVID-19, enrolled during active disease.

The chain is built from TRBV19 and TRBJ1-5; 8 bases are a match to TRBD1. Losses at the gene ends were 6 bases for V and 11 bases for J; bases not matched to a gene: 12. Germline CDR1 is LNHDA and CDR2 is SQIVND (reference sequence). The CDR3 runs to 14 residues. The CDR3 sequence: CASSLDRANFAQHF. DNA for the CDR3: TGTGCCAGTAGCCTGGACAGGGCAAATTTCGCCCAGCATTTT.

The CDR3 region is CASSQAVGQGLGYTF. As DNA, the CDR3 is TGTGCCAGCAGCCAAGCCGTTGGGCAGGGCCTTGGCTACACCTTC. The rearrangement uses TRBV4-2 and TRBJ1-2; maybe TRBD1 (5 bases). CDR1 is LGHNA, CDR2 YNFKEQ, per germline. CDR3 length equals 15 residues. The germline V and J ends were trimmed by 1 base and 7 bases, with 16 bases remaining between them.

V gene TRBV27 combines with J gene TRBJ1-1; maybe TRBD1 (5 bases). This CDR3 is 15 amino acids long. From germline, CDR1 is MNHEY and CDR2 SMNVEV (reference sequence). V was shortened by 5 bases and J by 1 base, with 14 bases between the two germline ends. The CDR3 reads CASSPRQLTNTEAFF. The DNA for the CDR3 is TGTGCCAGCAGTCCCCGACAGCTGACGAACACTGAAGCTTTCTTT.

This clone was recorded once. J is TRBJ1-2 and V is TRBV7-8, with D maybe TRBD1 (5 bases). Germline CDR1 SGHVS, CDR2 FQNEAQ. This CDR3 has 14 amino acids. Trimming removed 5 bases at V and 8 bases at J, with 18 bases between. In DNA form, the CDR3 reads TGTGCCAGCAGCCCTAACTCGGGGGTAGGCGGCTACACCTTC. Translated, it gives CASSPNSGVGGYTF.

The chain uses TRBV6-1 and TRBJ1-2, with D possibly TRBD1 on 5 matching bases. Germline V lookup: CDR1 MNHNS, CDR2 SASEGT. The CDR3 is made up of 16 amino acids. V lost 0 bases to trimming and J lost 5 bases, with 16 bases between them. The CDR3 spells CASSEAPGPPGYGYTF. In DNA, the CDR3 is TGTGCCAGCAGTGAAGCCCCAGGGCCCCCCGGGTATGGCTACACCTTC.

The V gene is TRBV4-3, the J gene TRBJ2-6; D is perhaps TRBD1 (6 bases). V was cut by 0 bases and J by 0 bases, with 9 bases left in between. Germline assignment: CDR1 LGHNA and CDR2 YSLEER. The length of the CDR3 is 17 residues. CDR3: CASSQELDSSGANVLTF. DNA for the CDR3: TGCGCCAGCAGCCAAGAACTGGACAGCTCTGGGGCCAACGTCCTGACTTTC.

The rearrangement joins TRBV5-6 to TRBJ1-6; 10 nucleotides align to TRBD1. Germline assignment: CDR1 SGHDT and CDR2 YYEEEE. The V and J ends lost 4 bases and 13 bases, in that order; junction bases with no gene match: 8. The CDR3 has 14 residues. The CDR3, as DNA: TGTGCCAGCAGCCTGGGACAGGGGATCTTCCCCCTCCACTTT. It codes for CASSLGQGIFPLHF.

The sample holds one count of this clone. This rearrangement joins TRBV5-6 to TRBJ2-7, with a possible D match to TRBD2 (6 bases). Trimming took 0 bases from V and 10 from J, leaving 11 bases between them. The V gene's germline CDR1 is SGHDT and CDR2 YYEEEE. The CDR3 extends over 12 amino acids. This CDR3 reads CASSLEAGKQYF. CDR3 bases: TGTGCCAGCAGCTTGGAGGCGGGGAAACAGTACTTC. The whole variable domain, remainder taken from reference TRBV5-6 and TRBJ2-7, is DAGVTQSPTHLIKTRGQQVTLRCSPKSGHDTVSWYQQALGQGPQFIFQYYEEEERQRGNFPDRFSGHQFPNYSSELNVNALLLGDSALYLCASSLEAGKQYFGPGTRLTVT.

The genes are TRBV24-1 and TRBJ1-2, with 7 positions matching TRBD1. The V segment lost 4 bases and the J segment 5 bases; nucleotides outside the gene matches: 9. Germline-derived CDR1 and CDR2 are KGHDR and SFDVKD. This CDR3 contains 15 residues. This chain's CDR3 is CATSDPTGTAYGYTF. CDR3 coding DNA: TGTGCCACCAGTGACCCTACCGGGACAGCATATGGCTACACCTTC.

J is TRBJ2-5 and V is TRBV19, with TRBD1 matching over 8 bases. The ends lost 4 bases at V and 1 base at J; junction bases unmatched: 8. Germline loops: CDR1 LNHDA, CDR2 SQIVND (reference sequence). CDR3 size: 16 residues. The CDR3 spells CASSRADRVFQETQYF. CDR3 sequence (DNA): TGTGCCAGTAGTAGGGCGGACAGGGTCTTCCAAGAGACCCAGTACTTC. The complete variable domain, with remaining parts taken from reference TRBV19 and TRBJ2-5, reads DGGITQSPKYLFRKEGQNVTLSCEQNLNHDAMYWYRQDPGQGLRLIYYSQIVNDFQKGDIAEGYSVSREKKESFPLTVTSAQKNPTAFYLCASSRADRVFQETQYFGPGTRLLVL.

V usage is TRBV3-1 (or the pseudogene TRBV3-2) and J usage is TRBJ2-1, with 9 bases identical to TRBD1. V trimming: 4 bases; J trimming: 6 bases; junction bases outside the gene matches: 10. CDR1 and CDR2 from the germline V gene are LGHDT and YNNKEL (reference sequence). CDR3 length: 16 residues. CDR3 sequence reads: CASSPHRDRVTNEQFF. The DNA for the CDR3 is TGTGCCAGCAGCCCGCATCGGGACAGGGTGACCAATGAGCAGTTCTTC.

CDR3 protein: CASSIRGGPGNTIYF. The CDR3 DNA sequence: TGTGCCAGCAGTATCCGCGGGGGCCCTGGAAACACCATATATTTT. V usage is TRBV6-5 and J usage is TRBJ1-3; D may be TRBD1 (6 bases). Germline-derived CDR1 and CDR2 are MNHEY and SVGAGI. Trimming pared 5 bases from V and 2 bases from J, leaving 13 bases between. The CDR3 consists of 15 residues.

V usage is TRBV18 and J usage is TRBJ1-1; perhaps TRBD1 as D (5 bases). The germline gives CDR1 KGHSH, CDR2 LQKENI. V was clipped by 0 bases and J by 5 bases, with 13 bases between them. The CDR3 runs 15 residues. The CDR3 spells CASSPPAGAGTEAFF. The CDR3 bases are TGTGCCAGCTCACCACCGGCAGGCGCAGGGACTGAAGCTTTCTTT.

The J gene is TRBJ1-2, the V gene TRBV28, with D maybe TRBD1 (6 bases). Looked up from germline, CDR1 is MDHEN and CDR2 is SYDVKM. This CDR3 region has 14 residues. V was trimmed by 6 bases and J by 2 bases, leaving 13 bases between them. The CDR3 coding sequence is TGTGCCAGCAGGGGGACACCTCCAAACTATGGCTACACCTTC. This translates into CASRGTPPNYGYTF.

V gene TRBV6-5 combines with J gene TRBJ1-5; D gene ambiguous. CDR1 is MNHEY and CDR2 is SVGAGI in the germline V gene. This CDR3 is 13 amino acids long. Trimming cost V 8 bases and J 1 base, with 9 bases left between them. CDR3 nucleotide sequence: TGTGCCAGCTGCATCCGGAGCAATCAGCCCCAGCATTTT. Translating it yields CASCIRSNQPQHF.

As for this clone: This specimen includes other DNA sequences encoding the same CDR3. The chain recombines TRBV18 with TRBJ1-2; 9 nucleotides line up with TRBD1. Germline V gene sequence: CDR1 KGHSH, CDR2 LQKENI. V lost 6 bases, J lost 2 bases, and 4 bases stayed unmatched. The length of the CDR3 is 14 residues. The CDR3 loop reads CASSQGQGNYGYTF. Written as DNA, the CDR3 is TGTGCCAGCTCGCAGGGACAGGGCAACTATGGCTACACCTTC.

This chain joins TRBV5-4 and TRBJ2-5, with 7 bases matching TRBD2. The CDR3 consists of 16 residues. The junction had 10 bases not matched to a gene; V was cut back by 0 bases and J by 5 bases. Germline V gene lookup returns CDR1 SGHNT and CDR2 YYREEE (reference sequence). CDR3 residues: CASSLDSGRAQETQYF. The CDR3 region has the DNA TGTGCCAGCAGCTTGGATAGCGGGCGGGCCCAGGAGACCCAGTACTTC.

The genes are TRBV11-3 and TRBJ1-1; TRBD1 aligns across 8 bases. The length of the CDR3 is 14 residues. CDR1 is SGHNT, CDR2 YENEEA, per germline. The V and J ends lost 5 bases and 3 bases, in that order; junction bases with no gene match: 5. CDR3 bases: TGTGCCAGCAGCCCCGGACAGGGCTACACTGAAGCTTTCTTT. As protein: CASSPGQGYTEAFF.

V gene TRBV9 combines with J gene TRBJ1-1; a possible D gene is TRBD1 (6 bases). With 4 bases removed from V and 9 bases from J, the gap between germline ends came to 16 bases. CDR3 length equals 13 residues. Germline values: CDR1 SGDLS, CDR2 YYNGEE. CDR3 in amino acids: CASSHATGQKAFF. The DNA for the CDR3 is TGTGCCAGCAGCCACGCCACAGGGCAGAAAGCTTTCTTT.

The genes are TRBV5-1 and TRBJ2-5; 9 bases line up with TRBD2. The germline CDR1 and CDR2 sequences are SGHRS and YFSETQ. After removal of 3 bases from V and 5 bases from J, the junction contained 8 bases not matched to a gene. The CDR3 sequence is 15 residues long. The CDR3 region is CASSSGLALVETQYF. CDR3 bases: TGCGCCAGCAGCTCGGGACTAGCTCTCGTGGAGACCCAGTACTTC.

The V call is TRBV5-1, the J call TRBJ2-2, with TRBD2 matching 13 bases. With 4 bases clipped from V and 8 bases from J, the junction kept 8 bases outside the gene matches. CDR3 length: 16 amino acids. Germline V gives CDR1 SGHRS, CDR2 YFSETQ. CDR3 DNA: TGCGCCAGCAGCCCGGGGACTAGCGGGAAAGTGGGGGAGCTGTTTTTT. It codes for CASSPGTSGKVGELFF.

This rearrangement joins TRBV4-3 to TRBJ1-4, with a possible D match to TRBD1 (6 bases). V was pared by 4 bases and J by 5 bases, with 8 bases between. The CDR3 is made up of 13 amino acids. The V gene's germline CDR1 is LGHNA and CDR2 YSLEER. The CDR3, as DNA: TGCGCCAGCAGCCCGGACAGCAATGAAAAACTGTTTTTT. The encoded protein is CASSPDSNEKLFF.

The chain recombines TRBV11-3 with TRBJ2-5; D remains unclear. This CDR3 has 13 residues. In germline, CDR1 is SGHNT, CDR2 YENEEA. V was shortened by 1 base and J by 5 bases, with 8 bases between the two germline ends. The CDR3 loop is CASSLGSGETQYF. The CDR3 DNA follows: TGTGCCAGCAGCTTAGGGAGTGGGGAGACCCAGTACTTC.

This chain connects TRBV29-1 to TRBJ1-1, with D unclear. CDR1 is SQVTM, CDR2 ANQGSEA, per germline. V lost 4 bases and J 2 bases, leaving 11 bases between the germline ends. The CDR3 length is 13 residues. CDR3 nucleotide sequence: TGCAGCGTTGCTCAGATATCTAACACTGAAGCTTTCTTT. Translated, it gives CSVAQISNTEAFF.

This clone was counted a few times. The sample carries other DNA sequences with the same CDR3. The chain couples TRBV18 to TRBJ1-1; D ambiguous. The germline V gene encodes CDR1 KGHSH and CDR2 LQKENI. V was trimmed by 3 bases and J by 3 bases, leaving 5 bases between them. The CDR3 is 12 residues long. CDR3 loop: CASSPRDTEAFF. CDR3 nucleotide sequence: TGTGCCAGCTCACCGAGGGACACTGAAGCTTTCTTT.

The chain joins TRBV30 to TRBJ1-3, with D possibly matching TRBD1 (5 bases). V was clipped by 3 bases and J by 1 base, with 7 bases between them. The CDR3 has 13 amino acids. Germline CDR1 and CDR2: GTSNPN and SVGIG (reference sequence). CDR3 coding DNA: TGTGCCTGGAGGGGGGGGTCTGGAAACACCATATATTTT. Its protein is CAWRGGSGNTIYF. Variable domain in full (rest from reference TRBV30 and TRBJ1-3): SQTIHQWPATLVQPVGSPLSLECTVEGTSNPNLYWYRQAAGRGLQLLFYSVGIGQISSEVPQNLSASRPQDRQFILSSKKLLLSDSGFYLCAWRGGSGNTIYFGEGSWLTVV.

The chain combines TRBV5-6 with TRBJ1-2; TRBD1 is a possible D gene (6 bases). The CDR3 consists of 14 residues. The germline gives CDR1 SGHDT, CDR2 YYEEEE. The V end was cut by 1 base, the J end by 6 bases, with 13 bases between. The DNA for the CDR3 is TGTGCCAGCAGCTTGTTTCAGGGGAGGGATGGCTACACCTTC. As protein: CASSLFQGRDGYTF. Complete variable domain (other parts from reference TRBV5-6 and TRBJ1-2): DAGVTQSPTHLIKTRGQQVTLRCSPKSGHDTVSWYQQALGQGPQFIFQYYEEEERQRGNFPDRFSGHQFPNYSSELNVNALLLGDSALYLCASSLFQGRDGYTFGSGTRLTVV.

V is TRBV11-1 and J is TRBJ2-1, with D perhaps TRBD1 (5 bases). The CDR3 has 12 amino acids. Germline V lookup: CDR1 SGHAT, CDR2 FQDESV (reference sequence). Trimming removed 5 bases at V and 9 bases at J, with 11 bases between. This CDR3 is CASSTRTPEQFF. As DNA, the CDR3 is TGTGCCAGCAGCACCCGGACACCTGAGCAGTTCTTC.